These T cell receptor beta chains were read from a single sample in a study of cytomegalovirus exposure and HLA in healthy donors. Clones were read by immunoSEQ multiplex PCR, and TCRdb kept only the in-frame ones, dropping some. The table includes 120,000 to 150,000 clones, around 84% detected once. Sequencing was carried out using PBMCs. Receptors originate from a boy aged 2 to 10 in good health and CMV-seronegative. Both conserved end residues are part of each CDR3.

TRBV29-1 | CSGTEPGNNEQFF
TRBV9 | CASSVALAGTGELFF
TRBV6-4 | CASSDRPSGGYNEQFF
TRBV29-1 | CSVVDRASYNEQFF
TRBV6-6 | CASSYAANTEAFF
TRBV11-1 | CASSPTGGLNQPQHF
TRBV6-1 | CASKEGSGREKLFF
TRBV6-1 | CASSEGLWARNQPQHF
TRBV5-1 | CASSLGARVTEAFF
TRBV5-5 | CASSLSGTVDQYF
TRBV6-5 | CASRDSAAPKQFF
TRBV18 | CASSPLAGGPYEQYF
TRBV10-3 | CAISESGRGLEFEQYF
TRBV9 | CASSVASVGETQYF
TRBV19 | CASSLGSTEAFF
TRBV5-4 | CASSLGGHPSSGNTIYF
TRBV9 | CASSVDSVSSGNTIYF
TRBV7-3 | CASSPGGGPSGNTIYF
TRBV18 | CASSPGGNEQYF
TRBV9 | CASSVAPLQPQHF
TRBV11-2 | CASSLNRGANEKLFF
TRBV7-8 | CASSLEGQHIQYF
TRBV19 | CASSADSSNQPQHF
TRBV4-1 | CASSQGADLIGRGETQYF
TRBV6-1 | CASSEGEGTGNSPLHF
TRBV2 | CASSNMIDEQFF
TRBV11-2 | CASSLELQNTEAFF
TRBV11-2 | CASSIQGAPYEQYF
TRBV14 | CASSQFKVGRNTEAFF
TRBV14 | CASSQVYNIQYF
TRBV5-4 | CASSLAGGSTDTQYF
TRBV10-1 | CASSGQGVKEGTEAFF
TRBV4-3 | CASSGAQGDYEQYF
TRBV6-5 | CASGRGPREKLFF
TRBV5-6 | CASWTSGTYEQYF
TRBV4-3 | CASSQDRVAAGAYEQYF
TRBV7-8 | CASSLVVSGQGTDTQYF
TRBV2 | CASRLTALNQPQHF
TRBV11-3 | CASSQRQGAKDTQYF
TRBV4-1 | CASSLSSDNEQFF
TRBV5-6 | CASSPWTTTTGELFF
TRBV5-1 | CASKLGGGDEQFF
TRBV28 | CASSRTSPADTQYF
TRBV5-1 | CASNGLAGIDTQYF
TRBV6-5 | CASSYSGGRYGDEQFF
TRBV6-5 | CASSYSGGRMNTEAFF
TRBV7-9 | CASSRGGGYQETQYF
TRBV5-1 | CASSPQGRDRDTQYF
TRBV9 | CASSVVSGSGNTIYF
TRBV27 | CASKVRRDQETQYF
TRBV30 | CAWSKGQGSNSNQPQHF
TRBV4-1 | CASSQGGKGMSNEQFF
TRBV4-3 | CASSPGTSGRSNEQFF
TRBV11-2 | CASSPGQGQSYEQYF
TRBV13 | CASSTRQGRGETQYF
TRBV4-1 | CASSQENRPGTALAYEQYF
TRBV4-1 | CASSQPFQRAGYEQYF
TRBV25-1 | CASGDRGKYF